This entry lists 16 T cell receptor beta chains sequenced from one sample in a study of T cells in Graves' hyperthyroidism and ophthalmopathy. Amplification of TCR beta CDR3 regions was performed using RNA transcripts as template. The study used the HTBI primer set for a first-round RT-PCR of the TCR CDR3. TCRdb ran MiXCR on the multiplex PCR reads and lists one entry per CDR3 protein. Seen here are some 360,000 distinct CDR3 sequences, roughly 14% observed once, and the top ten hold about 10%. Input material: blood. The receptors stem from a woman aged 60-70 years with Graves' hyperthyroidism.

This clonotype appeared many times. This chain connects TRBV6-1 to TRBJ1-2, with TRBD1 matching 10 bases. The CDR3 sequence is 15 residues long. Germline CDR1 is MNHNS and CDR2 is SASEGT. With 3 bases clipped from V and 4 bases from J, the junction kept 5 bases outside the gene matches. CDR3 region: CASSDHRDRGYGYTF. The CDR3 nucleotides read TGTGCCAGCAGTGACCATAGGGACAGGGGCTATGGCTACACCTTC.

This clonotype was seen repeatedly, ten times or more. V usage is TRBV11-2 and J usage is TRBJ2-7, with a tentative D call TRBD2 (5 bases). Germline lookup yields CDR1 SGHAT and CDR2 FQNNGV. The CDR3 has 14 residues. V lost 3 bases and J 2 bases, leaving 11 bases between the germline ends. The CDR3 DNA reads as TGTGCCAGCAGCTTGATGACTACGACCTACGAGCAGTACTTC. Protein: CASSLMTTTYEQYF. The whole variable domain, filled in from reference TRBV11-2 and TRBJ2-7, reads EAGVAQSPRYKIIEKRQSVAFWCNPISGHATLYWYQQILGQGPKLLIQFQNNGVVDDSQLPKDRFSAERLKGVDSTLKIQPAKLEDSAVYLCASSLMTTTYEQYFGPGTRLTVT.

This chain connects TRBV7-2 to TRBJ1-5; D is ambiguous. The V end lost 1 base, the J end lost 5 bases, and 9 bases lay between the germline ends. The CDR3 extends over 14 amino acids. Germline assignment: CDR1 SGHTA and CDR2 FQGNSA. CDR3 DNA: TGTGCCAGCAGCTTAGGGACGCTATATCAGCCCCAGCATTTT. Amino acid sequence: CASSLGTLYQPQHF.

At least ten counts were recorded for this clonotype. This sequence joins TRBV28 and TRBJ2-3; 7 positions match TRBD1. Germline CDR1 and CDR2: MDHEN and SYDVKM. This CDR3 is 16 amino acids long. Trimming cost V 1 base and J 4 bases; bases outside gene matches: 8. The CDR3 loop is CASSLYRNRGSDTQYF. The CDR3 DNA reads TGTGCCAGCAGTTTATATCGGAACAGGGGCTCAGATACGCAGTATTTT. The entire variable domain, with the rest obtained from reference TRBV28 and TRBJ2-3, is as follows: DVKVTQSSRYLVKRTGEKVFLECVQDMDHENMFWYRQDPGLGLRLIYFSYDVKMKEKGDIPEGYSVSREKKERFSLILESASTNQTSMYLCASSLYRNRGSDTQYFGPGTRLTVL.

At least ten counts were recorded for this clonotype. The CDR3 DNA follows: TGTGCCAGCTCCCGGACAGGGCCCAATCAGCCCCAGCATTTT. This encodes CASSRTGPNQPQHF. The rearrangement uses TRBV18 and TRBJ1-5; 8 bases align to TRBD1. Germline loops: CDR1 KGHSH, CDR2 LQKENI. Unmatched junction bases numbered 4, after V lost 6 bases and J lost 3 bases. This CDR3 is built from 14 residues.

This clonotype came up a few times. The chain couples TRBV9 to TRBJ2-7; weak D call: TRBD2 (5 bases). This CDR3 contains 19 residues. V lost 3 bases and J 2 bases, leaving 27 bases between the germline ends. Germline values: CDR1 SGDLS, CDR2 YYNGEE. In DNA, the CDR3 is TGTGCCAGCAGCGGAGAGGCCGGGGTTAGCCCAAAAGGACCCTACGAGCAGTACTTC. As protein: CASSGEAGVSPKGPYEQYF. The full variable domain, its missing parts supplied by reference TRBV9 and TRBJ2-7, is DSGVTQTPKHLITATGQRVTLRCSPRSGDLSVYWYQQSLDQGLQFLIQYYNGEERAKGNILERFSAQQFPDLHSELNLSSLELGDSALYFCASSGEAGVSPKGPYEQYFGPGTRLTVT.

The sample holds many counts of this clonotype. The chain combines TRBV27 with TRBJ1-2; 11 bases map to TRBD1. There are 16 residues in the CDR3. Germline lookup yields CDR1 MNHEY and CDR2 SMNVEV (reference sequence). V was clipped by 2 bases and J by 5 bases; unmatched bases: 7. CDR3: CASSLIGTGGSYGYTF. Written as DNA, the CDR3 is TGTGCCAGCAGTTTAATTGGGACAGGGGGAAGTTATGGCTACACCTTC.

This clonotype has a count of ten or more. The J gene is TRBJ1-2, the V gene TRBV12-5, with no clear D. The germline CDR1 and CDR2 sequences are LGHNT and FRNRAP. V was cut by 7 bases and J by 2 bases, with 20 bases left in between. The CDR3 totals 16 residues. CDR3 bases: TGTGCTAGTGTCTTCACAAGAACGTCGGACAACTATGGCTACACCTTC. As protein: CASVFTRTSDNYGYTF.

This clonotype was seen repeatedly, ten times or more. The rearrangement uses TRBV9 and TRBJ1-1, with D perhaps TRBD1 (5 bases). The CDR3 has 15 amino acids. Trimming took 0 bases from V and 4 from J, leaving 13 bases between them. Germline-derived CDR1 and CDR2 are SGDLS and YYNGEE. As DNA, the CDR3 is TGTGCCAGCAGCGTAGATTCAGGGCTGGGCACTGAAGCTTTCTTT. Residues: CASSVDSGLGTEAFF.

The genes are TRBV20-1 and TRBJ1-4; weak D call: TRBD1 (5 bases). Trimming took 0 bases from V and 5 from J, leaving 13 bases between them. The CDR3 runs 15 residues. From germline, CDR1 is DFQATT and CDR2 SNEGSKA (reference sequence). This CDR3 is CSAREFGAVNEKLFF. CDR3 nucleotides: TGCAGTGCTAGAGAGTTTGGGGCAGTGAATGAAAAACTGTTTTTT.

Ten or more counts support this clonotype. In DNA form, the CDR3 reads TGTGCCAGCACCCGCCCATACAGATATTCACCCCTCCACTTT. Its protein product is CASTRPYRYSPLHF. V and J are TRBV6-1 and TRBJ1-6, with no clear D. CDR1 is MNHNS, CDR2 SASEGT, per germline. V lost 7 bases, J lost 8 bases, and 15 bases lay in between. The CDR3 consists of 14 residues.

This clonotype was detected ten times or more. J is TRBJ2-1 and V is TRBV6-2 or TRBV6-3, with D possibly being TRBD2 (6 bases). The CDR3 loop spans 15 amino acids. CDR1 MNHEY and CDR2 SVGEGT come from the germline V gene. With 2 bases removed from V and 10 bases from J, the gap between germline ends came to 18 bases. The CDR3 DNA sequence: TGTGCCAGCAGTTACCTAGCGCGAGAGAACAGGGAGCAGTTCTTC. It specifies CASSYLARENREQFF.

Remarks on this clonotype: A much larger clone lies a single base off, so this may be a read error. The chain is built from TRBV6-1 and TRBJ1-2; 7 nucleotides align to TRBD1. In germline, CDR1 is MNHNS, CDR2 SASEGT. This CDR3 comprises 12 residues. The CDR3 sequence is CAGSEDRDGYTF. The CDR3 nucleotides read TGTGCCGGCAGTGAAGACAGGGACGGCTACACCTTC.

The sample holds a few counts of this clonotype. It may be a read error: a sequence one base away is much more abundant. The genes are TRBV27 and TRBJ2-5, with TRBD1 identical over 7 bases. Germline lookup yields CDR1 MNHEY and CDR2 SMNVEV (reference sequence). This CDR3 comprises 16 residues. CDR3 DNA: TGTGCCAGCAGTAAAGGGGGCCTGGCAATCCAAGGGACCCAGTACTTC. Amino acids: CASSKGGLAIQGTQYF.

This rearrangement joins TRBV5-8 to TRBJ2-5, with TRBD2 identical over 14 bases. V lost 1 base and J lost 4; bases outside the gene matches: 6. Per germline, CDR1 SGHTS and CDR2 YDEGEE. The CDR3 is 17 amino acids. CDR3 nucleotide sequence: TGTGCCAGCAGCTTGCCCCGGACTAGCGGGAGGAGAGAGACCCAGTACTTC. Protein sequence: CASSLPRTSGRRETQYF.

The chain has TRBV5-1 and TRBJ1-6, with 8 bases fitting TRBD1. Germline V gene lookup returns CDR1 SGHRS and CDR2 YFSETQ. Unmatched junction bases numbered 5, after V lost 4 bases and J lost 5 bases. CDR3 length: 15 amino acids. CDR3 residues: CASSTRTGNNSPLHF. DNA of the CDR3: TGCGCCAGCAGCACGAGGACAGGGAATAATTCACCCCTCCACTTT. Full variable domain (missing parts from reference TRBV5-1 and TRBJ1-6): KAGVTQTPRYLIKTRGQQVTLSCSPISGHRSVSWYQQTPGQGLQFLFEYFSETQRNKGNFPGRFSGRQFSNSRSEMNVSTLELGDSALYLCASSTRTGNNSPLHFGNGTRLTVT.